These 16 T cell receptor beta chains were all obtained from the same sample, sequenced in a study of technical replicates of blood from a handful of donors. The assay was immunoSEQ multiplex PCR, and TCRdb's table has in-frame clones only and misses some. Among 67,000 or so clones listed, 95% to 96% were seen once. The sample taken for sequencing was T cells isolated from PBMCs. The receptors stem from a human donor in good health.

CDR3 protein: CASSRGTGGNQPQHF. CDR3 nucleotides: TGTGCCAGCAGCAGAGGAACAGGTGGCAATCAGCCCCAGCATTTT. This sequence joins TRBV9 and TRBJ1-5, with D perhaps matching TRBD1 (5 bases). From germline, CDR1 is SGDLS and CDR2 YYNGEE. The CDR3 loop spans 15 amino acids. V gave up 4 bases and J gave up 2 bases, with 13 bases separating them. The variable domain in full, with the rest retrieved from reference TRBV9 and TRBJ1-5, is DSGVTQTPKHLITATGQRVTLRCSPRSGDLSVYWYQQSLDQGLQFLIQYYNGEERAKGNILERFSAQQFPDLHSELNLSSLELGDSALYFCASSRGTGGNQPQHFGDGTRLSIL.

J is TRBJ2-3 and V is TRBV19, with a possible D match to TRBD1 (5 bases). There are 14 residues in the CDR3. From germline, CDR1 is LNHDA and CDR2 SQIVND (reference sequence). Trimming left V 3 bases short and J 2 bases short, with 9 bases between. The CDR3 loop is CASSMGRDTDTQYF. Here the CDR3 DNA reads TGTGCCAGTAGTATGGGCAGGGACACAGATACGCAGTATTTT.

This chain connects TRBV2 to TRBJ2-3; weak D call: TRBD2 (5 bases). V lost 7 bases and J 5 bases, leaving 22 bases between the germline ends. Germline CDR1 and CDR2: SNHLY and FYNNEI. The CDR3 is 16 residues long. The DNA of the CDR3 is TGTGCCAGCACTCCCAGCCCATTAGCGAGGCAAGATACGCAGTATTTT. Its protein product is CASTPSPLARQDTQYF.

This chain connects TRBV2 to TRBJ2-7, with 7 bases lining up with TRBD2. The J segment lost 2 bases and the V segment lost 1 base, leaving 2 bases of the junction unmatched. The CDR3 extends over 14 amino acids. Germline-derived CDR1 and CDR2 are SNHLY and FYNNEI. The CDR3 bases are TGTGCCAGCAGTGAAGGGGGGGGTACCTACGAGCAGTACTTC. It specifies CASSEGGGTYEQYF. The full variable domain, rest sourced from reference TRBV2 and TRBJ2-7, is EPEVTQTPSHQVTQMGQEVILRCVPISNHLYFYWYRQILGQKVEFLVSFYNNEISEKSEIFDDQFSVERPDGSNFTLKIRSTKLEDSAMYFCASSEGGGTYEQYFGPGTRLTVT.

This chain connects TRBV7-9 to TRBJ2-7; 7 bases are a match to TRBD1. The CDR3 spans 15 residues. The ends lost 1 base at V and 2 bases at J; junction bases unmatched: 5. CDR1 is SEHNR, CDR2 FQNEAQ, per germline (reference sequence). CDR3 in amino acids: CASSLGPGQTYEQYF. Written as DNA, the CDR3 is TGTGCCAGCAGCTTAGGCCCGGGACAGACCTACGAGCAGTACTTC.

The rearrangement joins TRBV5-4 to TRBJ2-3; D remains ambiguous. Germline CDR1 and CDR2: SGHNT and YYREEE (reference sequence). V lost 2 bases and J lost 4, with 5 bases in between. CDR3 length: 12 amino acids. DNA of the CDR3: TGTGCCAGCAGCTTCTACCCAGATACGCAGTATTTT. Its protein product is CASSFYPDTQYF. Drawing the rest from reference TRBV5-4 and TRBJ2-3, the complete variable domain is ETGVTQSPTHLIKTRGQQVTLRCSSQSGHNTVSWYQQALGQGPQFIFQYYREEENGRGNFPPRFSGLQFPNYSSELNVNALELDDSALYLCASSFYPDTQYFGPGTRLTVL.

The sample holds one count of this clone. The V and J genes are TRBV5-1 and TRBJ2-7, with TRBD1 matching over 10 bases. This CDR3 spans 15 amino acids. The germline V gene has CDR1 SGHRS and CDR2 YFSETQ. Trimming took 1 base from V and 2 from J; bases not matched to a gene: 3. CDR3 amino acids: CASSLTGTGAYEQYF. CDR3 coding DNA: TGCGCCAGCAGCTTGACCGGGACAGGGGCCTACGAGCAGTACTTC.

The chain couples TRBV14 to TRBJ2-3; TRBD2 agrees at 7 bases. Per germline, CDR1 SGHDN and CDR2 FVKESK. The CDR3 has 13 residues. With 5 bases clipped from V and 4 bases from J, the junction kept 3 bases outside the gene matches. This chain's CDR3 is CASSDGLADTQYF. The CDR3 DNA reads TGTGCCAGCAGCGATGGACTAGCAGATACGCAGTATTTT.

This clone occurred once. The chain uses TRBV27 and TRBJ2-7, with 10 bases matching TRBD1. CDR3 length equals 17 residues. V was pared by 4 bases and J by 5 bases, with 14 bases of the junction left unmatched. The germline gives CDR1 MNHEY, CDR2 SMNVEV (reference sequence). In DNA form, the CDR3 reads TGTGCCAGCAGTTCCATACTCGGGGGACAGGGGTCGAACGAGCAGTACTTC. It codes for CASSSILGGQGSNEQYF.

The chain has TRBV7-9 and TRBJ2-2; no firm D call. CDR1 and CDR2 from the germline V gene are SEHNR and FQNEAQ (reference sequence). Trimming removed 2 bases from V and 2 bases from J, with 12 bases in between. CDR3 length: 16 amino acids. In DNA form, the CDR3 reads TGTGCCAGCAGCTTAAAAACGGGTCGCAACACCGGGGAGCTGTTTTTT. Protein product: CASSLKTGRNTGELFF. The full variable domain, completed using reference TRBV7-9 and TRBJ2-2, is DTGVSQNPRHKITKRGQNVTFRCDPISEHNRLYWYRQTLGQGPEFLTYFQNEAQLEKSRLLSDRFSAERPKGSFSTLEIQRTEQGDSAMYLCASSLKTGRNTGELFFGEGSRLTVL.

This chain uses TRBV4-1 with TRBJ1-5; 8 nucleotides align to TRBD1. The CDR3 extends over 15 amino acids. Germline V gene lookup returns CDR1 MGHRA and CDR2 YSYEKL. The junction had 4 bases not matched to a gene; V was cut back by 1 base and J by 5 bases. The DNA for the CDR3 is TGCGCCAGCAGCCAAGCAGGACAGGGTGATCAGCCCCAGCATTTT. This encodes CASSQAGQGDQPQHF.

The genes are TRBV5-1 and TRBJ2-2; possibly TRBD2 for D (5 bases). The CDR3 has 15 amino acids. Germline CDR1 and CDR2: SGHRS and YFSETQ. Trimming removed 0 bases at V and 4 bases at J, with 10 bases between. The CDR3 DNA reads as TGCGCCAGCAGCTTGGAGGTTCTAGCCACCGGGGAGCTGTTTTTT. This translates into CASSLEVLATGELFF.

J is TRBJ2-3 and V is TRBV25-1; D is unresolved. V was trimmed by 0 bases and J by 8 bases, leaving 9 bases between them. The CDR3 has 13 amino acids. CDR1 and CDR2 (germline): MGHDK, SYGVNS. In nucleotides, the CDR3 is TGTGCCAGCAGTGAATACTCCTGGGCTACGCAGTATTTT. Residues: CASSEYSWATQYF.

The CDR3 is CASSEDNYGYTF. CDR3 sequence (DNA): TGTGCCAGCAGTGAAGACAATTATGGCTACACCTTC. The chain has TRBV2 and TRBJ1-2; D not certain. Germline V gene sequence: CDR1 SNHLY, CDR2 FYNNEI. The V gene lost 1 base and the J gene lost 5 bases, with 5 bases spanning the gap. The CDR3 runs 12 residues.

The rearrangement uses TRBV7-9 and TRBJ2-1; the match to TRBD2 covers 13 bases. The CDR3 consists of 16 residues. Trimming took 6 bases from V and 3 from J; bases not matched to a gene: 5. The germline V gene encodes CDR1 SEHNR and CDR2 FQNEAQ (reference sequence). This CDR3 is CASSWGLAGFYNEQFF. The CDR3 DNA is TGTGCCAGCAGTTGGGGACTAGCGGGGTTCTACAATGAGCAGTTCTTC.

A single count supports this clone. V gene TRBV5-1 combines with J gene TRBJ2-7, with D perhaps TRBD1 (5 bases). Germline V gives CDR1 SGHRS, CDR2 YFSETQ. Trimming shortened V by 2 bases and J by 2 bases, and 17 bases separated the two germline ends. This CDR3 comprises 16 residues. The CDR3 is CASSLPPRPQAYEQYF. In nucleotides, the CDR3 is TGCGCCAGCAGCTTACCCCCGAGACCACAGGCCTACGAGCAGTACTTC.